This T cell receptor (beta chain) comes out of a study of CD8 T cells in ankylosing spondylitis. Study-level points and caveats: For ankylosing spondylitis blood, a TCR beta motif of 8 or 9 highly homologous variants appeared characteristic.

This clonotype has only a few counts. The antigen is undetermined. TCRdb redid the calling of the 5' RACE reads with MiXCR, one entry per CDR3 protein. The data contain roughly 700,000 distinct CDR3 sequences, 15% to 20% of them singletons. Sequencing was done on a sample of blood, either unsorted or a sorted T cell fraction (not recorded which). The receptor comes from a male donor with ankylosing spondylitis.

CDR3 in amino acids: CASSLSALEQYF. DNA for the CDR3: TGTGCCAGCAGTTTATCGGCTCTCGAGCAGTACTTC. The rearrangement joins TRBV28 to TRBJ2-7, with D hard to call. V lost 1 base to trimming and J lost 6 bases, with 7 bases between them. The CDR3 is 12 amino acids. CDR1 and CDR2 (germline): MDHEN, SYDVKM. Based on the CDR3 plus reference TRBV28 and TRBJ2-7, the full variable domain is DVKVTQSSRYLVKRTGEKVFLECVQDMDHENMFWYRQDPGLGLRLIYFSYDVKMKEKGDIPEGYSVSREKKERFSLILESASTNQTSMYLCASSLSALEQYFGPGTRLTVT.